The 15 T cell receptor beta chains reported below all come from one sample, sequenced in a study of blood T cell repertoires in COVID-19. Sequencing was performed with immunoSEQ multiplex PCR; in TCRdb, only in-frame clones are kept and a portion is missing. The repertoire holds roughly 300,000 clones, with 83% as singletons. Sequenced sample: peripheral blood. The receptor source for this set is a woman between 45 and 65 years old who had recovered from COVID-19.

The genes are TRBV19 and TRBJ1-5; D gene uncertain. This CDR3 contains 17 residues. Trimming left V 7 bases short and J 1 base short, with 20 bases between. Looked up from germline, CDR1 is LNHDA and CDR2 is SQIVND (reference sequence). DNA for the CDR3: TGTGCCAGTACCGGCGGTGGAGAGAGCCGAAGCAATCAGCCCCAGCATTTT. This encodes CASTGGGESRSNQPQHF.

This clone came up a few times. The genes are TRBV5-6 and TRBJ1-2; D remains ambiguous. The germline V gene encodes CDR1 SGHDT and CDR2 YYEEEE. V shed 0 bases and J shed 5 bases, with 17 bases lying between them. This CDR3 region has 16 residues. CDR3 nucleotide sequence: TGTGCCAGCAGCTTGGGTTGGCGCGGAGAAGTATATGGCTACACCTTC. Encoded protein: CASSLGWRGEVYGYTF.

The chain has TRBV28 and TRBJ2-1; D is perhaps TRBD2 (6 bases). The CDR3 contains 15 residues. Looked up from germline, CDR1 is MDHEN and CDR2 is SYDVKM. V was clipped by 1 base and J by 4 bases, with 11 bases between them. The DNA of the CDR3 is TGTGCCAGCAGTTTATCGGGAGAAGCTTACAATGAGCAGTTCTTC. Translated, it gives CASSLSGEAYNEQFF.

Here the CDR3 reads CATSRETGAGNTIYF. CDR3 bases: TGTGCCACCAGCAGAGAGACAGGGGCTGGAAACACCATATATTTT. V gene TRBV15 combines with J gene TRBJ1-3; 8 nucleotides align to TRBD1. This CDR3 is built from 15 residues. Unmatched junction bases numbered 0, after V lost 0 bases and J lost 2 bases. CDR1 is LNHNV and CDR2 is YYDKDF in the germline V gene (reference sequence).

This sequence joins TRBV12-5 and TRBJ2-1, with D perhaps TRBD2 (6 bases). CDR3 length equals 13 residues. With 6 bases removed from V and 6 bases from J, the gap between germline ends came to 12 bases. CDR1 and CDR2 from the germline V gene are LGHNT and FRNRAP. In DNA, the CDR3 is TGTGCTAGTGGAAAATCCGGGGGCAATGAGCAGTTCTTC. Protein sequence: CASGKSGGNEQFF.

The genes are TRBV5-1 and TRBJ2-7, with 10 bases identical to TRBD2. The V gene end was trimmed by 1 base and the J gene end by 4 bases; junction bases not matched to a gene: 5. The CDR3 has 15 residues. CDR1 and CDR2 from the germline V gene are SGHRS and YFSETQ. CDR3 sequence (DNA): TGCGCCAGCAGCTTGAATAGCGGGGGGTCGTACGAGCAGTACTTC. Amino acid sequence: CASSLNSGGSYEQYF.

This clone was seen a single time. The chain employs TRBV5-4 and TRBJ2-7, with TRBD1 identical over 10 bases. CDR1 SGHNT and CDR2 YYREEE come from the germline V gene (reference sequence). The length of the CDR3 is 15 residues. V trimming: 5 bases; J trimming: 0 bases; junction bases outside the gene matches: 5. CDR3 in DNA: TGTGCCAGCAGTTCCGGGACAGGGGTCTCCTACGAGCAGTACTTC. This codes for CASSSGTGVSYEQYF.

This clone was recorded a few times. The V call is TRBV27, the J call TRBJ1-1; 12 nucleotides line up with TRBD1. CDR1 MNHEY and CDR2 SMNVEV come from the germline V gene (reference sequence). The ends lost 4 bases at V and 3 bases at J; junction bases unmatched: 12. CDR3 length: 18 amino acids. The CDR3 DNA reads TGTGCCAGCAGTTCCTTCCCCTGGGACAGGGGGCGGGACACTGAAGCTTTCTTT. Translating gives CASSSFPWDRGRDTEAFF.

This rearrangement joins TRBV27 to TRBJ2-1; 9 bases are shared with TRBD2. The length of the CDR3 is 15 residues. The J segment lost 9 bases and the V segment lost 5 bases, leaving 11 bases of the junction unmatched. From germline, CDR1 is MNHEY and CDR2 SMNVEV (reference sequence). The CDR3 DNA is TGTGCCAGCAGTCCCATATCCGGGACTAGCTTTGAGCAGTTCTTC. Translated: CASSPISGTSFEQFF.

V and J are TRBV2 and TRBJ2-2; 10 nucleotides align to TRBD2. The germline CDR1 and CDR2 sequences are SNHLY and FYNNEI. This CDR3 has 17 residues. V shed 6 bases and J 2 bases; nucleotides not matched to a gene: 9. The CDR3 sequence is CASSVAGGSLNTGELFF. DNA of the CDR3: TGTGCCAGCAGCGTAGCGGGGGGCAGCCTAAACACCGGGGAGCTGTTTTTT.

This chain joins TRBV6-2 or TRBV6-3 and TRBJ2-7; D is ambiguous. Trimming stripped 4 bases from V and 1 base from J, with 14 bases between. CDR1 MNHEY and CDR2 SVGEGT come from the germline V gene. The CDR3 totals 15 residues. CDR3 protein: CASSFQISSSYEQYF. CDR3 coding DNA: TGTGCCAGCAGTTTCCAGATTAGCAGTTCCTACGAGCAGTACTTC.

Comment on this clone: One end of the junction does not line up with germline, which may come from a read error. This chain uses TRBV27 with TRBJ2-7, with D maybe TRBD2 (8 bases). This CDR3 has 16 amino acids. Germline CDR1 MNHEY, CDR2 SMNVEV (reference sequence). As DNA, the CDR3 is TGTGCCAGCAGCCAACAGGGGACGCCCAGAGCGGGAGATTTGGACTTC. This codes for CASSQQGTPRAGDLDF.

This clone occurred once. The CDR3 DNA sequence: TGTGCCAGCAGTTACTCGACCAGGGAGGGGAATCAGCCCCAGCATTTT. Residues: CASSYSTREGNQPQHF. The chain combines TRBV6-2 or TRBV6-3 with TRBJ1-5; a weak D match, TRBD1 (5 bases). V gave up 0 bases and J gave up 4 bases, with 13 bases separating them. Germline V gene data show CDR1 as MNHEY and CDR2 as SVGEGT. CDR3 length: 16 amino acids.

V is TRBV7-5 and J is TRBJ2-5; TRBD2 is taken as the D call from the table, unchecked against the DNA. TRBV7-5 corresponds to a pseudogene. The CDR3 sequence is 8 residues long. CDR3 sequence: CARETQYF. DNA of the CDR3: TGTGCCCGGGAGACCCAGTACTTC.

The chain recombines TRBV2 with TRBJ2-1, with 11 bases fitting TRBD2. Germline lookup yields CDR1 SNHLY and CDR2 FYNNEI. V shed 6 bases, J shed 2 bases, and the junction held 3 bases outside the gene matches. This CDR3 region has 15 residues. CDR3 in amino acids: CASSVAGGPYNEQFF. The CDR3 DNA reads TGTGCCAGCAGCGTAGCGGGGGGGCCCTACAATGAGCAGTTCTTC.